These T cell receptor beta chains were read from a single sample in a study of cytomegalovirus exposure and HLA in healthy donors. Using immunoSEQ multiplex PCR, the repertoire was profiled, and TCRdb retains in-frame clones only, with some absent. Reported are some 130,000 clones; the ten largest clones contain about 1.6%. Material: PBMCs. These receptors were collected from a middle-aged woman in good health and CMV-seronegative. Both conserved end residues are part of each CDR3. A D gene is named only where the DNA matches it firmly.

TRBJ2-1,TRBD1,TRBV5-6,CASSLGGQPYNEQFF,TGTGCCAGCAGCTTGGGGGGACAGCCCTACAATGAGCAGTTCTTC
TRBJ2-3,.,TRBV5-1,CASSSGSRATDTQYF,TGCGCCAGCAGCTCCGGTTCCCGCGCCACAGATACGCAGTATTTT
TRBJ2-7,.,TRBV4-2,CASSQGDKTYEQYF,TGTGCCAGCAGCCAAGGGGACAAGACCTACGAGCAGTACTTC
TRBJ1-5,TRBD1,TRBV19,CASSIRTGQMGNQPQHF,TGTGCCAGTAGTATCCGGACAGGGCAGATGGGCAATCAGCCCCAGCATTTT
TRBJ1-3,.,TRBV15,CATSREGGGNTIYF,TGTGCCACCAGCAGGGAGGGCGGTGGAAACACCATATATTTT
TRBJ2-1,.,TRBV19,CASKYGNGATGRAYNEQFF,TGTGCCAGCAAATATGGTAACGGGGCGACAGGTCGAGCCTACAATGAGCAGTTCTTC
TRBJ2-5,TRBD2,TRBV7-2,CASSLKAGGASAQYF,TGTGCCAGCAGCCTAAAGGCGGGGGGCGCATCGGCCCAGTACTTC
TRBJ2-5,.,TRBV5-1,CASSGGGLQETQYF,TGCGCCAGCAGCGGCGGGGGCTTACAAGAGACCCAGTACTTC
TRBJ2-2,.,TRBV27,CASSFQGRTGELFF,TGTGCCAGCAGTTTCCAGGGAAGAACCGGGGAGCTGTTTTTT
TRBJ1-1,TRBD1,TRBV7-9,CASSLPWGQGAPDTEAFF,TGTGCCAGCAGCTTACCGTGGGGGCAGGGGGCTCCGGACACTGAAGCTTTCTTT
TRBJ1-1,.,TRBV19,CASSIYGNTEAFF,TGTGCCAGTAGTATTTACGGGAACACTGAAGCTTTCTTT
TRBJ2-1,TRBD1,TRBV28,CASRTGQGSYNEQFF,TGTGCCAGCAGGACTGGACAGGGATCCTACAATGAGCAGTTCTTC
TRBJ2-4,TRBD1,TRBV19,CASSPGDSKNIQYF,TGTGCCAGTAGTCCTGGGGACAGCAAAAACATTCAGTACTTC
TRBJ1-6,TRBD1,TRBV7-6,CASSPRQGDYSPLHF,TGTGCCAGCAGCCCTAGACAGGGAGATTATTCACCCCTCCACTTT
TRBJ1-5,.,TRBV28,CASSWPGTNNQPQHF,TGTGCCAGCAGTTGGCCAGGGACTAACAATCAGCCCCAGCATTTT
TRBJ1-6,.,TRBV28,CASSSGLTPYNSPLHF,TGTGCCAGCAGTTCTGGGCTGACCCCCTATAATTCACCCCTCCACTTT
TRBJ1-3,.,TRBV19,CASSIPGVTIYF,TGTGCCAGTAGTATCCCGGGAGTCACCATATATTTT
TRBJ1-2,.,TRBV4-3,CASSQDFGTPWDGYTF,TGCGCCAGCAGCCAAGATTTCGGGACACCTTGGGATGGCTACACCTTC
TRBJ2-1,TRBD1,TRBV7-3,CASSSDRGVGNEQFF,TGTGCCAGCAGCTCAGACAGGGGTGTAGGGAATGAGCAGTTCTTC
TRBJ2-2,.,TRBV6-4,CASSAYINTGELFF,TGTGCCAGCAGTGCTTATATTAACACCGGGGAGCTGTTTTTT
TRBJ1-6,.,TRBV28,CASSSPLGGSSYNSPLHF,TGTGCCAGCAGTTCGCCCCTCGGGGGGAGCTCCTATAATTCACCCCTCCACTTT
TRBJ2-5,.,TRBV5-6,CASSPQGYETQYF,TGTGCCAGCAGCCCGCAGGGATACGAGACCCAGTACTTC
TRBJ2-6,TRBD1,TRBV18,CASSPVAGTGRGANVLTF,TGTGCCAGCTCACCTGTAGCCGGGACAGGGAGAGGGGCCAACGTCCTGACTTTC
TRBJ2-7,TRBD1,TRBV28,CASSGQAYEQYF,TGTGCCAGCAGCGGACAGGCCTACGAGCAGTACTTC
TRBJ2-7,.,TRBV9,CASSPSVGYYEQYF,TGTGCCAGCAGCCCTAGTGTCGGGTACTACGAGCAGTACTTC
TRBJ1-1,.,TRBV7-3,CASSPSGGRSAFF,TGTGCCAGCAGCCCCTCGGGGGGGAGGTCCGCTTTCTTT
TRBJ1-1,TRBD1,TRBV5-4,CASSSKNDRANTEAFF,TGTGCCAGCAGCTCGAAAAACGACAGGGCGAACACTGAAGCTTTCTTT
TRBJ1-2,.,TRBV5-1,CASSVGGDGYTF,TGCGCCAGCAGCGTAGGGGGGGATGGCTACACCTTC
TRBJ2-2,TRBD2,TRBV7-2,CASSLLAGGANTGELFF,TGTGCCAGCAGTTTACTAGCGGGGGGAGCAAACACCGGGGAGCTGTTTTTT
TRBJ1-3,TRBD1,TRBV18,CASSPGQARNSGNTIYF,TGTGCCAGCTCACCCGGACAGGCGAGGAACTCTGGAAACACCATATATTTT
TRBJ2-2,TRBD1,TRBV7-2,CASSRTTFGTGGVGGELFF,TGTGCCAGCAGCCGCACTACGTTCGGGACAGGGGGCGTCGGCGGGGAGCTGTTTTTT
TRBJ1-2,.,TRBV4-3,CASSQGTADGYTF,TGCGCCAGCAGCCAAGGCACAGCGGACGGCTACACCTTC
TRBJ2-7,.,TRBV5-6,CASSLAVSYEQYF,TGTGCCAGCAGCTTGGCCGTTTCCTACGAGCAGTACTTC